The 11 T cell receptor beta chains reported below all come from one sample, sequenced in a study of blood T cell repertoires in COVID-19. Measured with immunoSEQ multiplex PCR; TCRdb has only the in-frame clones, and not every one. The data hold 270,000 or so clones, with roughly 86% observed a single time. Specimen: peripheral blood. The receptors derive from a man aged 40-55 years with active or convalescent COVID-19.

The chain is built from TRBV6-5 and TRBJ2-7, with 7 bases matching TRBD2. V trimming: 2 bases; J trimming: 2 bases; junction bases outside the gene matches: 3. Germline V gene lookup returns CDR1 MNHEY and CDR2 SVGAGI. The CDR3 loop spans 14 amino acids. This chain's CDR3 is CASSYGAGAYEQYF. Here the CDR3 DNA reads TGTGCCAGCAGTTACGGGGCGGGAGCCTACGAGCAGTACTTC.

The chain combines TRBV2 with TRBJ2-7, with 7 bases fitting TRBD2. The CDR3 length is 15 residues. CDR1 and CDR2 (germline): SNHLY, FYNNEI. J was trimmed by 0 bases and V by 3 bases; bases with no gene match: 5. CDR3 DNA: TGTGCCAGCAGTGACTCGCGGGGGAACTCCTACGAGCAGTACTTC. Encoded protein: CASSDSRGNSYEQYF. Full variable domain (outside the CDR3, taken from reference TRBV2 and TRBJ2-7): EPEVTQTPSHQVTQMGQEVILRCVPISNHLYFYWYRQILGQKVEFLVSFYNNEISEKSEIFDDQFSVERPDGSNFTLKIRSTKLEDSAMYFCASSDSRGNSYEQYFGPGTRLTVT.

V usage is TRBV18 and J usage is TRBJ2-1; maybe TRBD1 (7 bases). The CDR3 spans 13 residues. Between the trimmed V and J ends, which lost 8 bases and 13 bases, there was a span of 21 bases. The germline V gene encodes CDR1 KGHSH and CDR2 LQKENI. Here the CDR3 DNA reads TGTGCCAGCAGATATGAGGAGGGGGCTCTTCAGTTCTTC. Its protein product is CASRYEEGALQFF.

The chain has TRBV4-2 and TRBJ2-5; TRBD1 might be the D (6 bases). Germline-derived CDR1 and CDR2 are LGHNA and YNFKEQ. The CDR3 covers 14 residues. Trimming took 1 base from V and 3 from J, leaving 9 bases between them. This CDR3 is CASSQAGQKETQYF. The CDR3 bases are TGTGCCAGCAGCCAAGCGGGACAAAAAGAGACCCAGTACTTC.

This chain links TRBV29-1 with TRBJ1-1; 7 bases are shared with TRBD1. Looked up from germline, CDR1 is SQVTM and CDR2 is ANQGSEA. V shed 5 bases, J shed 7 bases, and the junction held 13 bases outside the gene matches. This CDR3 comprises 14 residues. CDR3 DNA: TGCAGCGTTCAGAAGGCAGGGGGTTTCGATGAAGCTTTCTTT. It is translated as CSVQKAGGFDEAFF.

This chain uses TRBV30 with TRBJ2-7, with a tentative D call TRBD2 (6 bases). V gave up 2 bases and J gave up 0 bases, with 14 bases separating them. This CDR3 has 15 amino acids. Germline V gene sequence: CDR1 GTSNPN, CDR2 SVGIG (reference sequence). The CDR3 spells CAWSPGLTSSYEQYF. The DNA for the CDR3 is TGTGCCTGGAGTCCGGGACTCACGAGCTCCTACGAGCAGTACTTC.

This clone has a single count. The chain combines TRBV28 with TRBJ2-3; TRBD1 matches at 9 bases. This CDR3 has 16 amino acids. Looked up from germline, CDR1 is MDHEN and CDR2 is SYDVKM. V dropped 3 bases and J dropped 4; count of bases not matched to a gene: 8. The CDR3 loop reads CASSFPPGQGPDTQYF. CDR3 DNA: TGTGCCAGCAGTTTCCCCCCGGGACAGGGACCAGATACGCAGTATTTT. Based on the CDR3 plus reference TRBV28 and TRBJ2-3, the full variable domain is DVKVTQSSRYLVKRTGEKVFLECVQDMDHENMFWYRQDPGLGLRLIYFSYDVKMKEKGDIPEGYSVSREKKERFSLILESASTNQTSMYLCASSFPPGQGPDTQYFGPGTRLTVL.

The chain employs TRBV2 and TRBJ1-6; a possible D gene is TRBD1 (6 bases). V gave up 1 base and J gave up 10 bases, with 11 bases separating them. Per the germline V gene, CDR1 is SNHLY and CDR2 is FYNNEI. The CDR3 is 14 amino acids. The CDR3 nucleotides read TGTGCCAGCAGTGAAGTCAGGGGACACTCACCCCTCCACTTT. It translates to CASSEVRGHSPLHF. Drawing the rest from reference TRBV2 and TRBJ1-6, the complete variable domain is EPEVTQTPSHQVTQMGQEVILRCVPISNHLYFYWYRQILGQKVEFLVSFYNNEISEKSEIFDDQFSVERPDGSNFTLKIRSTKLEDSAMYFCASSEVRGHSPLHFGNGTRLTVT.

The rearrangement links TRBV24-1 to TRBJ1-5; weak D call: TRBD1 (5 bases). Germline values: CDR1 KGHDR, CDR2 SFDVKD. This CDR3 is 15 amino acids long. Trimming took off 7 bases at V and 0 bases at J, with 12 bases between the two ends. CDR3 nucleotides: TGTGCCACCAGCGCAGGGCTGAATAGCAATCAGCCCCAGCATTTT. Its protein is CATSAGLNSNQPQHF.

This chain uses TRBV6-6 with TRBJ1-1; TRBD1 aligns across 10 bases. The germline V gene encodes CDR1 MNHNY and CDR2 SVGAGI (reference sequence). This CDR3 comprises 14 residues. With V trimmed by 6 bases and J by 4 bases, 5 bases remained unmatched. The CDR3 DNA is TGTGCCAGCAGCCTCGGACAGGGGGGCACTGAAGCTTTCTTT. This sequence encodes CASSLGQGGTEAFF.

CDR3 bases: TGTGCCAGCAGTTATTCCCACTACCAAGAGACCCAGTACTTC. It translates to CASSYSHYQETQYF. V usage is TRBV6-5 and J usage is TRBJ2-5, with unresolved D. The CDR3 sequence is 14 residues long. Germline CDR1 and CDR2: MNHEY and SVGAGI. Trimming stripped 3 bases from V and 0 bases from J, with 8 bases between.